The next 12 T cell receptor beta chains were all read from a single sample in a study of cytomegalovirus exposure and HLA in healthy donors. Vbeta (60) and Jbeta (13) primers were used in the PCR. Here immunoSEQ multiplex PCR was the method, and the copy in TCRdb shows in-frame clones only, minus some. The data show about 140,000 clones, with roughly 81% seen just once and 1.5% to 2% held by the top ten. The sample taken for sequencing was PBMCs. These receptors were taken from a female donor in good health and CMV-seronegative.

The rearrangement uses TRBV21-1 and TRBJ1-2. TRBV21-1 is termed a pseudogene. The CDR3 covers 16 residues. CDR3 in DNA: TGTGCCAGCAGCCGCTGTTTGACCGGGGGAGGCTATGGCTACACCTTC. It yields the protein CASSRCLTGGGYGYTF.

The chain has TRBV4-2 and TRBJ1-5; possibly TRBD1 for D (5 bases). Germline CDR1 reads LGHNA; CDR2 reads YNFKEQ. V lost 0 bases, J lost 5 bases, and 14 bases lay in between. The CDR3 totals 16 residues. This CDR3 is CASSQERWQGHQPQHF. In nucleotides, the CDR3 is TGTGCCAGCAGCCAAGAAAGGTGGCAGGGTCATCAGCCCCAGCATTTT.

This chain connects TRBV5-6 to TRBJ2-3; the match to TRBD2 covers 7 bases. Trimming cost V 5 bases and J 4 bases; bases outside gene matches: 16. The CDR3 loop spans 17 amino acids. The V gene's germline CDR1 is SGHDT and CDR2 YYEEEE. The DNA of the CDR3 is TGTGCCAGCAGAATGTGGCAGCGGGAACCCCGGGCAGATACGCAGTATTTT. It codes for CASRMWQREPRADTQYF.

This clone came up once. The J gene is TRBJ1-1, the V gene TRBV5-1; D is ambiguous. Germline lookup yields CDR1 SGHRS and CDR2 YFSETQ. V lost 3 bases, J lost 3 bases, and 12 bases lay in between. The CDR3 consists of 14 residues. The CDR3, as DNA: TGCGCCAGCAGCTCCTACGTTCAGGACACTGAAGCTTTCTTT. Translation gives CASSSYVQDTEAFF.

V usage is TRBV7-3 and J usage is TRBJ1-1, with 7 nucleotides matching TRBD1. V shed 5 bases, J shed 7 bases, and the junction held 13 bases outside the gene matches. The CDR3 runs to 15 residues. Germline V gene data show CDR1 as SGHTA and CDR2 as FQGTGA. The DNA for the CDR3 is TGTGCCAGCAGCCCGACAGGGTCGGCAAATAGTGAAGCTTTCTTT. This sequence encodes CASSPTGSANSEAFF.

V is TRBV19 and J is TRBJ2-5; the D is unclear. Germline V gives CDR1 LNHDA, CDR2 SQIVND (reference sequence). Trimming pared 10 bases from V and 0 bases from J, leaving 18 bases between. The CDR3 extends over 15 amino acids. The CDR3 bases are TGTGCCACTAAGTCCGTGGGCACCTACCAAGAGACCCAGTACTTC. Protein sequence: CATKSVGTYQETQYF.

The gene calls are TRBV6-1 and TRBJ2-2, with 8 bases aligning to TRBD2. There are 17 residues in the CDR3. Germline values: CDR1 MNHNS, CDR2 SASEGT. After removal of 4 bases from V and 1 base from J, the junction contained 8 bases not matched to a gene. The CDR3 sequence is CASSGAAGALNTGELFF. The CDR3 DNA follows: TGTGCCAGCAGTGGAGCAGCGGGAGCCTTGAACACCGGGGAGCTGTTTTTT.

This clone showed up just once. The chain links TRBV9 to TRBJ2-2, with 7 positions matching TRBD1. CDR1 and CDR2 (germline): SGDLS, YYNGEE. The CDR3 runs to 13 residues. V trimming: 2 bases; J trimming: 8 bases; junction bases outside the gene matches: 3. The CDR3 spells CASSVLQGGELFF. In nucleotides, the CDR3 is TGTGCCAGCAGCGTCCTACAGGGGGGGGAGCTGTTTTTT.

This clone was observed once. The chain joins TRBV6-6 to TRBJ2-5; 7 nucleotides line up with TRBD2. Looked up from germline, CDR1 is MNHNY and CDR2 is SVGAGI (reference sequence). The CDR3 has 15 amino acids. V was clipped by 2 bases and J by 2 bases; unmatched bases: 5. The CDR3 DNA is TGTGCCAGCAGTTACATCAGGGAGGGGCAAGAGACCCAGTACTTC. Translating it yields CASSYIREGQETQYF.

The CDR3 is CASSEFPDRDYEQYF. Written as DNA, the CDR3 is TGTGCCAGCAGTGAATTCCCGGACCGGGACTACGAGCAGTACTTC. The chain carries TRBV6-1 and TRBJ2-7; possible D gene TRBD2, 5 bases. CDR3 length equals 15 residues. V was clipped by 2 bases and J by 3 bases, with 14 bases between them. Germline-derived CDR1 and CDR2 are MNHNS and SASEGT.

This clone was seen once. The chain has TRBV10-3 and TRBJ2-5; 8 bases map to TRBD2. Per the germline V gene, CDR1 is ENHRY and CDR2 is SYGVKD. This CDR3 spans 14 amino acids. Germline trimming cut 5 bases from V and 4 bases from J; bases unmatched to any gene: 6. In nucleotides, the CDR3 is TGTGCCATCAGTAACGGGGGGGCCGGAGAGACCCAGTACTTC. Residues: CAISNGGAGETQYF.

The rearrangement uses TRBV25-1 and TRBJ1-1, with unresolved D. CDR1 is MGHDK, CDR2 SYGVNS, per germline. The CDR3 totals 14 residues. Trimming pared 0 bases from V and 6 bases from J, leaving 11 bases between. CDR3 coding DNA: TGTGCCAGCAGTGAATATTCAGCGGCAGCTGAAGCTTTCTTT. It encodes CASSEYSAAAEAFF.